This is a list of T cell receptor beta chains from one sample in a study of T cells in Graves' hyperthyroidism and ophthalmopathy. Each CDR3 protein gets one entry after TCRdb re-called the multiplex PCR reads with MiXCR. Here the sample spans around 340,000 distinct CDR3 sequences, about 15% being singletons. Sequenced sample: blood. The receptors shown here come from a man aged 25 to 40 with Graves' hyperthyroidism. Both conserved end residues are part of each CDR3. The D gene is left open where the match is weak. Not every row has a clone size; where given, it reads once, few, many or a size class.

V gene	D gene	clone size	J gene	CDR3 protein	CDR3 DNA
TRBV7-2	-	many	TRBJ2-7	CASSFLGAESYEQYF	TGTGCCAGCAGCTTTCTGGGGGCTGAAAGCTACGAGCAGTACTTC
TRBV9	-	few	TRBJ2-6	CASSLVGANVLTF	TGTGCCAGCAGCTTGGTTGGGGCCAACGTCCTGACTTTC
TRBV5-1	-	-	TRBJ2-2	CASSLRQVSSGELFF	TGCGCCAGCAGCTTGCGACAGGTTTCATCCGGGGAGCTGTTTTTT
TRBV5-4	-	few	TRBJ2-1	CASSLNTGYNEQFF	TGTGCCAGCAGCTTGAATACGGGATACAATGAGCAGTTCTTC
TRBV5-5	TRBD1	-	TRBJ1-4	CASSEGPARGRKGKLFF	TGTGCCAGCAGCGAGGGACCGGCCAGGGGGCGCAAGGGAAAACTGTTTTTT
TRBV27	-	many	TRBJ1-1	CASSLSPPSPGFVAVAPSDTEAFF	TGTGCCAGCAGTTTATCGCCACCCTCACCGGGATTCGTGGCGGTGGCCCCATCGGACACTGAAGCTTTCTTT
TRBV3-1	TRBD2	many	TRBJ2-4	CASSRTSGVRGIQYF	TGTGCCAGCAGCCGGACTAGCGGGGTGCGCGGCATTCAGTACTTC
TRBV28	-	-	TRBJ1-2	CASSPQGLYGYAF	TGTGCCAGCAGCCCACAGGGTCTCTATGGCTACGCCTTC
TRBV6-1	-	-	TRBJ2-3	CASSQKVSARRADTQYF	TGTGCCAGCAGCCAGAAAGTTTCAGCCCGTCGGGCAGATACGCAGTATTTT
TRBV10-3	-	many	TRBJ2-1	CAITTGIAESSYNEQFF	TGTGCCATTACGACCGGAATAGCGGAGAGCTCCTACAATGAGCAGTTCTTC
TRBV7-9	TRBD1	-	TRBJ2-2	CASSYPQGVRTGELFF	TGTGCCAGCAGCTACCCACAGGGGGTTCGCACCGGGGAGCTGTTTTTT
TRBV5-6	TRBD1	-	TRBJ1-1	CASSPWDSAMNTEAFF	TGTGCCAGCAGCCCGTGGGACAGCGCCATGAACACTGAAGCTTTCTTT
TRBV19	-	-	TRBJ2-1	CASSIDLADTYNEQFF	TGTGCCAGTAGTATAGATTTGGCGGACACCTACAATGAGCAGTTCTTC
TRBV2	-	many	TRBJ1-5	CASKELGSTNQPQHF	TGTGCCAGCAAGGAGTTGGGCAGTACCAATCAGCCCCAGCATTTT
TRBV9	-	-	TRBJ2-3	CASSSYPLSTDTQYF	TGTGCCAGCAGTTCTTACCCCCTCAGCACAGATACGCAGTATTTT
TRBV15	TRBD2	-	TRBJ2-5	CATSRAGGGPEETQYF	TGTGCCACCAGCAGAGCCGGGGGAGGGCCGGAAGAGACCCAGTACTTC
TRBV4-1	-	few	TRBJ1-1	CASSPRVRTDLNTEAFF	TGCGCCAGCAGCCCTAGAGTCAGGACAGACCTGAACACTGAAGCTTTCTTT
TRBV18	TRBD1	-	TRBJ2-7	CASSPTRDRGLGEQYF	TGTGCCAGCTCACCAACTAGGGACAGGGGATTAGGCGAGCAGTACTTC
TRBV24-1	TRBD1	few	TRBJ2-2	CATSDQNPGTGNTGELFF	TGTGCCACCAGTGACCAAAACCCCGGGACAGGGAACACCGGGGAGCTGTTTTTT
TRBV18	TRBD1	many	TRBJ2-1	CASSPTGANEQFF	TGTGCCAGCTCACCGACAGGGGCCAATGAGCAGTTCTTC
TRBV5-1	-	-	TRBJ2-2	CASKWGTGELFF	TGCGCCAGCAAATGGGGGACCGGGGAGCTGTTTTTT
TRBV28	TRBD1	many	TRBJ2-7	CASSLGPRDRASYEQYF	TGTGCCAGCAGTTTGGGACCCCGGGACAGGGCCTCCTACGAGCAGTACTTC
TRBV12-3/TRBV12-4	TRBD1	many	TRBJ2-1	CASSFSSGGARNEQFF	TGTGCCAGCAGTTTCTCTTCAGGGGGAGCCCGCAATGAGCAGTTCTTC
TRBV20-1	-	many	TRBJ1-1	CSASLRGTEAFF	TGCAGTGCTAGTCTAAGGGGCACTGAAGCTTTCTTT
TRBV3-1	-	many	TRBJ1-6	CASSQDLRQEAPLHF	TGTGCCAGCAGCCAAGATCTGAGACAGGAGGCACCCCTCCACTTT
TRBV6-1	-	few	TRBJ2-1	CASSPGLPLYNEQFF	TGTGCCAGCAGTCCAGGTCTGCCCCTATACAATGAGCAGTTCTTC